The TCR beta chain described here comes from a study of cytomegalovirus exposure and HLA in healthy donors (dated by TCRdb to 2016 to 2017). General notes on the study: An earlier analysis of fewer than 750 of the donors reported under 300 Gb of sequence data and 117 million unique TCR beta sequences obtained from roughly 180 million T cells. Every discovery cohort repertoire had been produced on one sequencing platform. The study was designed to test whether signatures of past pathogen exposure could be identified by cataloging public T cell receptors. A later analysis re-examined previously published TCR beta repertoires from more than 550 donors and added high-resolution HLA genotyping to investigate patterns of TCR occurrence. About five DR-DQ haplotypes were treated as single units for association and clustering because of strong linkage in the cohort. Across about 370 genotyped donors of the cohort, an average of approximately 240,000 unique TCR beta nucleotide sequences per donor were sequenced, and 15% to 20% of those sequences were non-productive. Along with the approximately 670-subject first cohort, a separate validation cohort of around 110 different subjects was used. The number of donors typed differed by locus, with about 629-640 for A, B, C, DRB1 and DQB1, more than 500 for DQA1, approximately 570 for DPA1, and around 430 for DPB1. A later genetic analysis took genome-wide SNP genotypes for about three fifths of the roughly 670 donors and used that subset as a discovery cohort. Alongside the repertoire data, information on donor age, sex, ethnicity and CMV serostatus was compiled. The study used immunosequencing to profile the T cell repertoires of hundreds of subjects and linked those repertoires to cytomegalovirus serostatus. Approximately 330 gigabases of sequencing data and roughly 81 million unique TCR sequences made up an early release that covered 500 to 700 HLA-typed donors. Rather than drawing on any new phenotypic data, the later analysis identified candidate immune exposures from TCR beta sequences and the way those sequences occurred across donors. To predict cytomegalovirus infection status, the study brought together high-throughput TCR immunosequencing, statistical association of individual TCRs with disease status, and machine learning. Of the roughly 410 genotyped donors, 80% to 90% were placed in the genetic ancestry cluster associated with self-reported Caucasian donors. Class I and class II HLA loci were covered by the typing at four-digit resolution. An earlier analysis of 500 to 650 of the donors applied high-throughput TCR beta sequencing to assess whether each TCR beta V gene segment acted as functional or pseudogenic. Broader findings and caveats from the paper: CMV serostatus was the only immune exposure information available for the cohort. In a later genetic analysis, a missense DCLRE1C variant was associated with V-gene and J-gene trimming of TCR beta chains, and the association was replicated in an independent cohort. A later analysis found that TCR association rates varied across HLA loci, with DRB1 alleles showing the most associated TCRs and HLA-C alleles the fewest. The study gave a list of around 170 TCR beta chains associated with cytomegalovirus. The classifier was reported to diagnose cytomegalovirus status with high specificity and sensitivity in both the original and validation cohorts. It was suggested by the authors that the approach could potentially be generalized to other disease states and immunological phenotypes. A cluster of highly shared sequence variants was judged likely to be a technical artifact of the sequencing pipeline. Linkage disequilibrium might explain the correlated functional status among segregating V segments, but an unknown experimental factor could not be ruled out. When HLA alleles, especially DR and DQ, strongly co-occurred, attributing TCR associations to individual alleles was difficult. A later genetic analysis reported fewer N-insertions in productive TCRs among donors in an Asian-associated ancestry cluster than the roughly 620-donor mean. A later analysis reported that several top co-occurrence clusters appeared linked to parvovirus B19, influenza, CMV and Epstein-Barr virus. In an earlier analysis of 587 of the donors, most TCR beta V segments appeared in productive rearrangements about 90% or about 30% of the time, broadly matching IMGT annotations. Presence/absence analyses assumed roughly uniform sequencing depth across donors, an assumption that may not hold. Because HLA typing was missing for some donors at each locus, association tests included only the typed subset. Only TCR beta chains were sequenced in this cohort, and the absence of alpha or paired-chain data limited detectable features. A further reported finding was that TCR beta sequences accurately predicted the HLA-A and HLA-B alleles for most subjects in the first cohort. In a later analysis, HLA-associated TCR beta chains were found to be more clonally expanded and to have lower generation probabilities than equally common non-associated chains. In a later analysis, most CMV-associated TCR beta chains were found to appear HLA-restricted, with HLA associations seemingly driven largely by CMV exposure. Because counts were too low, seventeen rarely observed V segments, including chromosome 9 orphons, were left out of the earlier analysis of 587 of the donors. In vitro tests confirmed that three of the cytomegalovirus-associated TCR beta chains recognize cytomegalovirus antigens. The 87-base-pair reads could not distinguish some IMGT-functional V segments, including TRBV6-2 and TRBV6-3, so those segments were excluded. At a false discovery rate of 0.05, a later analysis linked 15,000 to 20,000 TCR beta sequences to specific HLA alleles. Across donors, most TCR sequences were observed very rarely, whereas some public TCRs were present in many individuals.

Libraries were made using the immunoSEQ multiplex PCR assay. The multiplex PCR relied on a mix of 60 forward primers for TCR Vbeta segments and 13 reverse primers for TCR Jbeta segments. The CDR3 region of rearranged TCR beta genes was amplified from genomic DNA with a multiplex PCR assay. The amplified TCR beta libraries were sequenced on the Illumina HiSeq System as 87-base-pair reads. The study's processing was this. A later analysis tallied 70 million to 100 million unique TCR beta chains across the 700 or so repertoires, and some 12 million of those chains were shared by two or more donors. Raw reads were error-corrected and collapsed into unique sequences by a nearest-neighbor algorithm in which closely related sequences were merged to remove PCR and sequencing errors. To assign V, D and J gene segments, CDR3 sequences were aligned to IMGT reference sequences. For a sequence to be retained, a match of at least six nucleotides was required to both a V gene segment and a J gene segment. Rearrangements were called productive when the CDR3 lacked stop codons and stayed in frame with V and J; all others were non-productive. Following IMGT convention, CDR3 was defined as the stretch from the second conserved V-encoded cysteine to the conserved J-encoded phenylalanine. The earlier analysis of 500 to 600 of the donors excluded sequences that lacked an unambiguous match to a single V gene segment. An earlier analysis of over 450 of the donors classified V segments as functional when productive rearrangements were above 56.7% and as segregating when the standard deviation between donors was above 5%. To diagnose cytomegalovirus status from the catalog of TCR beta chain sequences, a statistical classification framework was built. V and J gene assignment, in a later analysis, came from comparing TCR nucleotide sequences with IMGT/GENE-DB human TR gene sequences. Using the TCRdist pipeline, a later analysis assigned CDR3 sequences along with most-parsimonious VDJ recombination scenarios. In a later analysis, each TCR beta chain was defined by its CDR3 amino acid sequence together with its V-gene family, and reads lacking a unique V-gene family were excluded. To address suspected cross-contamination and a sequencing artifact, a later analysis removed under 600 highly shared, low-generation-probability nucleotide sequences. For each public chain, a later analysis derived a clonal expansion index from normalized ranks of inferred template counts within each repertoire. In a later analysis, generation probabilities were computed using a VDJ recombination model fitted to out-of-frame rearrangements, and the results were checked against IGoR. Hypergeometric tests were used in a later analysis to score TCR-TCR, TCR-HLA and TCR-CMV co-occurrence, with a repertoire-size bias correction applied to the TCR pairs. In a later analysis, false discovery rates were estimated by permuting HLA or CMV assignments 20 times. A later analysis grouped co-occurring TCRs with DBSCAN, adding TCRdist sequence similarity when clustering within HLA-allele-positive subsets. For co-occurrence clustering, repertoires with fewer than 30,000 or more than 120,000 public chains were excluded, along with about five repertoires with anomalous nucleotide sharing. TCRdb re-hosts the immuneACCESS table, in-frame sequences only. Its copies lack some clones; in the studies checked, an unresolved V gene accounts for under half of them, and the cause for the rest is not known. That table is the source of V, J and clone size, and D and trimming were worked out from the DNA. The sample records under 110,000 clones, about 70% of which are singletons. The ten largest clones take up roughly 6.5% of the sample.

Looking up the germline V gene (reference sequence) yields CDR1 SGHNT and CDR2 YYREEE. The trim is 3 bases for V and 6 bases for J, with a gap of 9 bases between the germline ends. Spanning cysteine to phenylalanine, the CDR3 consists of 13 amino acids. Kept here is only the CDR3 DNA, which spans 39 bases and is read in frame from base 1. This clone was observed a single time. It lacks a known antigen. No base quality information exists; no much larger clone differs at one position. The cohort consisted of 600 to 700 healthy bone marrow donors. At the time of sampling, every cohort member was nominally healthy, though immune exposures that went unrecorded were likely present. The donor was CMV seropositive and belonged to the group of around 300 seropositive cohort members. A peripheral blood sample was collected from each donor, and TCR beta sequencing was performed on peripheral blood mononuclear cells. Genomic DNA extraction from the blood cell samples was performed with the Qiagen DNeasy Blood Extraction Kit.

Sequencing was carried out using PBMCs. The receptor chain draws on TRBV5-4 and TRBJ2-2, and possibly TRBD1, on 6 matching bases. The clonotype was recovered from a woman between 45 and 65 years old in good health and CMV-seropositive. The CDR3 protein is CASSSQGPGELFF. The DNA sequence is as follows: TGTGCCAGCAGCTCACAGGGTCCCGGGGAGCTGTTTTTT.